This T cell receptor beta chain is drawn from a study of cytomegalovirus exposure and HLA in healthy donors. In the study overall: Samples from HLA-typed donors yielded about 85 million unique TCRs in an early data release. Overall study results and limits: Rarity marked most TCR sequences, yet some public TCRs occurred in many donors.

The PCR contained 60 Vbeta and 13 Jbeta primers. Some clones are missing from TCRdb's copy, which holds only in-frame ones; the method was immunoSEQ multiplex PCR. The table records about 210,000 clones, approximately 80% of them present only once. Trimming removed 0 bases from V and 8 bases from J, with 11 bases in between. This CDR3 contains 14 residues. CDR1 and CDR2 from the germline V gene are SGHAT and FQNNGV. Worth noting for this clone: The antigen remains unidentified.

Material: PBMCs. The J gene is TRBJ2-1, the V gene TRBV11-2; D is perhaps TRBD1 (7 bases). This sequence was found in a woman in her 30s in good health and CMV-seropositive. The CDR3 reads CASSLDTGEDEQFF. The CDR3 nucleotides are TGTGCCAGCAGCTTAGACACAGGGGAGGATGAGCAGTTCTTC.